The present entry profiles one T cell receptor beta chain with its context. Assay used: immunoSEQ multiplex PCR; TCRdb lists only in-frame clones, some missing. The sample has around 270,000 clones, around 89% seen once; the top ten hold approximately 4.2%. The entry originates in a study of blood T cell repertoires in COVID-19. Germline CDR1 and CDR2: MNHEY and SVGAGI. V lost 6 bases to trimming and J lost 0 bases; unmatched junction nucleotides: 2. There are 15 residues in the CDR3. The chain has TRBV6-5 and TRBJ1-1; 12 nucleotides match TRBD1. Input material: peripheral blood. The receptor was derived from a man aged 35-49 years with acute or convalescent COVID-19. The chain's CDR3 is CASRGQGALNTEAFF. For the CDR3, the DNA is TGTGCCAGCAGGGGACAGGGGGCCTTGAACACTGAAGCTTTCTTT.